Detailed here is one T cell receptor beta chain. This sample was included in a study of control samples from healthy donors and cancer patients. The CDR3 runs 15 residues. Trimming took 5 bases from V and 0 from J; bases not matched to a gene: 7. Germline values: CDR1 GTSNPN, CDR2 SVGIG (reference sequence). Clones were sequenced by immunoSEQ multiplex PCR, and TCRdb holds only the in-frame ones, with some missing. Altogether over 55,000 clones are present, approximately 90% being singletons, with the ten largest covering around 0.91%. Sequencing was performed on PBMCs. J is TRBJ1-5 and V is TRBV30; 7 positions agree with TRBD1. The receptor was derived from a young man with colorectal cancer. The CDR3 is CAWSKGQPSNQPQHF. CDR3 nucleotides: TGTGCCTGGTCAAAGGGACAGCCTAGCAATCAGCCCCAGCATTTT.